This record looks at one TCR beta chain sequence and its context. These data are taken from a study of blood T cell repertoires in COVID-19. Study-wide context: Researchers got acute and convalescent COVID-19 samples from the United States, Italy and Spain. In each case, the material was cDNA or gDNA derived from T cells, B-cell-depleted T cells, or PBMCs.

This CDR3 has 13 residues. CDR1 and CDR2 (germline): GTSNPN, SVGIG (reference sequence). Deletions cut 8 bases from V and 2 bases from J, with 14 bases between. Authors' processing steps: Amplification of reference gene primers provided the estimated nucleated cell counts. Repertoires were generated with immunoSEQ multiplex PCR, while TCRdb's copy carries only in-frame clones and drops some. D and trimming come from the DNA, and the V and J calls and clone size come from that table. The sample yields 180,000 or so clones, 85% to 90% seen once. Sequencing used peripheral blood. This rearrangement joins TRBV30 to TRBJ2-3; maybe TRBD2 (6 bases). The TCR was taken from a man aged 18 to 29 with active or convalescent COVID-19. CDR3 protein: CAGREPATDTQYF. DNA for the CDR3: TGTGCCGGACGGGAGCCGGCCACAGATACGCAGTATTTT.